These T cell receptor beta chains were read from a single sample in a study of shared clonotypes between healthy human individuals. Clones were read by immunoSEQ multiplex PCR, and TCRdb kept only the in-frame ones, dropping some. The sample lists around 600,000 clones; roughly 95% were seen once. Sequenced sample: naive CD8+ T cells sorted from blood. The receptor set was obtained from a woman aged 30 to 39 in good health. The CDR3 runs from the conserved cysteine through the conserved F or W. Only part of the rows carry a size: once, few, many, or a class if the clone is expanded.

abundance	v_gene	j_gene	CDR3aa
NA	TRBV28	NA	CASTERETTYEQYF
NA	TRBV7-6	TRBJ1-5	CASSSGQSNQPQHF
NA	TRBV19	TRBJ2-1	CASSIGVAGGTYNEQFF
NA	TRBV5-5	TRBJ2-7	CASSFTVYYEQYF
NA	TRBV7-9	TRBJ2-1	CASSLGDYYNEQFF
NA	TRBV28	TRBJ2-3	CASSLTSGRADTQYF
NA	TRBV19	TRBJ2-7	CASSPGLAGLAGEQYF
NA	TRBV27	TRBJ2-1	CASSFRGSGEQFF
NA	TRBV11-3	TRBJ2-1	CASSFPAGDYNEQFF
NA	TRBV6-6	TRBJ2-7	CASSYEAGAYEQYF
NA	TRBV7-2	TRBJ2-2	CASSPPGLLFPSTTGELFF
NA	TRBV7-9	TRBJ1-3	CASSLSGTGTGNTIYF
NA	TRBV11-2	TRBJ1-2	CASSGTDDFNYGYTF
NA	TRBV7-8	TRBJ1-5	CASSPLGVNQPQHF
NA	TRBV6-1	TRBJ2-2	CASSPGTAVLFF
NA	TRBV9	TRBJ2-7	CASSVVTIRSYEQYF
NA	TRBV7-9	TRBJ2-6	CASSSRDRTQSSGANVLTF
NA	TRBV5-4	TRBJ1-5	CASSLAGSNQPQHF
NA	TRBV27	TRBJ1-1	CASSPDGLEVAFF
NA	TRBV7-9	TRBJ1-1	CASSLVNRDAEAFF
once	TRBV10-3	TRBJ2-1	CAISSTNEQFF
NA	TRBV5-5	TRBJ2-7	CASSFGVLGSSYEQYF
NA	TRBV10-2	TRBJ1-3	CASSDLQTFVGVSGNTIYF
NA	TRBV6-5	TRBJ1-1	CASNRDATNTEAFF
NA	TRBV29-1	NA	CSVPLGTGREQYF
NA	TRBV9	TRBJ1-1	CASSVTSPMNTEAFF
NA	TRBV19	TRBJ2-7	CASSAGLGLGEQYF
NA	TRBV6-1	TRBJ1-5	CASSEGVGQPQHF
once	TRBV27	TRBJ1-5	CASSKRQGNQPQHF